Listed here are 30 T cell receptor beta chains from one sample, sequenced in a study of identical twins. TCRdb called the 5' RACE reads again in MiXCR, with one record for every CDR3 protein. The sample contains over 600,000 distinct CDR3 sequences, 20% to 25% of which appear only once. In addition, the sample was reused for a study of T cells expressing NK-cell markers.

The sample taken for sequencing was PBMCs. These receptors were taken from a woman under 30 in good health.

V gene TRBV5-1 combines with J gene TRBJ2-1, with D possibly TRBD1 on 5 matching bases. The ends were cut back, 1 base at V and 4 bases at J, with 15 bases in the middle. The length of the CDR3 is 16 residues. Germline V gene lookup returns CDR1 SGHRS and CDR2 YFSETQ. CDR3 region: CASSLLQGQGYNEQFF. Here the CDR3 DNA reads TGCGCCAGCAGCTTGTTGCAGGGCCAAGGATACAATGAGCAGTTCTTC.

The V gene is TRBV12-3 or TRBV12-4, the J gene TRBJ2-3, with D possibly being TRBD1 or TRBD2 (6 bases each). V lost 8 bases to trimming and J lost 4 bases, with 10 bases between them. The CDR3 is 12 residues long. CDR3 sequence: CASRRGPDTQYF. CDR3 in DNA: TGTGCCAGCCGTCGGGGGCCAGATACGCAGTATTTT.

The rearrangement uses TRBV6-5 and TRBJ2-7; maybe TRBD2 (6 bases). Germline V CDR1 and CDR2: MNHEY, SVGAGI. The CDR3 length is 14 residues. Trimming cost V 2 bases and J 2 bases, with 10 bases left between them. The CDR3 DNA reads as TGTGCCAGCAGTTACCGGGACTTGACCTACGAGCAGTACTTC. Its protein product is CASSYRDLTYEQYF.

This clonotype was counted between two and nine times. This rearrangement joins TRBV5-1 to TRBJ2-5; D not certain. Germline V gives CDR1 SGHRS, CDR2 YFSETQ. The CDR3 loop spans 13 amino acids. Trimming took off 1 base at V and 2 bases at J, with 6 bases between the two ends. CDR3 in amino acids: CASSLWQQETQYF. The DNA for the CDR3 is TGCGCCAGCAGCTTGTGGCAGCAAGAGACCCAGTACTTC.

The gene calls are TRBV12-3 or TRBV12-4 and TRBJ2-1; D may be TRBD1 or TRBD2 (6 bases each). The V end was cut by 8 bases, the J end by 6 bases, with 20 bases between. The CDR3 loop spans 15 amino acids. The CDR3 sequence: CASAEGGANRNEQFF. CDR3 bases: TGTGCCAGCGCGGAGGGGGGCGCCAACCGCAATGAGCAGTTCTTC.

V is TRBV7-2 and J is TRBJ2-1, with D possibly matching TRBD2 (5 bases). CDR1 is SGHTA, CDR2 FQGNSA, per germline. The CDR3 totals 14 residues. The V and J ends lost 5 bases and 3 bases respectively, with 11 bases between them. The DNA of the CDR3 is TGTGCCAGCAGCCCGACTAATCTCTACAATGAGCAGTTCTTC. Encoded protein: CASSPTNLYNEQFF.

This clonotype was picked up many times. The CDR3 here is CSARVLAYEQYF. CDR3 coding DNA: TGCAGTGCTAGGGTTCTAGCCTACGAGCAGTACTTC. The gene calls are TRBV20-1 and TRBJ2-7; D not certain. The V gene lost 3 bases and the J gene lost 2 bases, with 8 bases spanning the gap. Germline V gene lookup returns CDR1 DFQATT and CDR2 SNEGSKA (reference sequence). The CDR3 runs to 12 residues.

This clonotype was picked up a small number of times. The chain recombines TRBV13 with TRBJ2-7; perhaps TRBD1 as D (6 bases). Trimming cost V 5 bases and J 0 bases, with 14 bases left between them. CDR3 length: 15 amino acids. Germline V gene data show CDR1 as PRHDT and CDR2 as FYEKMQ (reference sequence). The CDR3 DNA reads as TGTGCCAGCAGCCCCGAGGGGGTTAGCTCCTACGAGCAGTACTTC. This sequence encodes CASSPEGVSSYEQYF.

This clonotype has ten or more counts. The rearrangement uses TRBV6-1 and TRBJ2-7; TRBD1 agrees at 9 bases. CDR1 is MNHNS, CDR2 SASEGT, per germline. This CDR3 contains 14 residues. Trimming took 8 bases from V and 3 from J; bases not matched to a gene: 8. The CDR3 DNA reads as TGTGCCAGCGGCAAGACAGGGGGTCTCTACGAGCAGTACTTC. This codes for CASGKTGGLYEQYF.

The J gene is TRBJ2-3, the V gene TRBV15; D unclear. CDR1 is LNHNV and CDR2 is YYDKDF in the germline V gene (reference sequence). The CDR3 is 12 amino acids. V shed 5 bases and J shed 7 bases, with 10 bases lying between them. The CDR3 region has the DNA TGTGCCACCAGCCCTATTGGAAATACGCAGTATTTT. Translated: CATSPIGNTQYF.

This chain joins TRBV11-2 and TRBJ2-1; TRBD2 matches at 8 bases. From germline, CDR1 is SGHAT and CDR2 FQNNGV. The V gene end was trimmed by 5 bases and the J gene end by 1 base; junction bases not matched to a gene: 10. This CDR3 has 17 amino acids. This chain's CDR3 is CASSQLTGGGSYNEQFF. The CDR3 DNA reads TGTGCCAGCAGCCAGCTGACCGGGGGGGGTTCCTACAATGAGCAGTTCTTC.

This clonotype showed up just a few times. This chain uses TRBV6-1 with TRBJ2-2; weak D call: TRBD1 (5 bases). In germline, CDR1 is MNHNS, CDR2 SASEGT. V lost 4 bases to trimming and J lost 6 bases, with 12 bases between them. This CDR3 is 14 amino acids long. CDR3 residues: CASSGQLRSGELFF. CDR3 DNA sequence: TGTGCCAGCAGTGGACAGTTACGTTCCGGGGAGCTGTTTTTT.

This chain uses TRBV6-1 with TRBJ2-7; 9 nucleotides match TRBD1. Per the germline V gene, CDR1 is MNHNS and CDR2 is SASEGT. The V and J ends lost 8 bases and 3 bases, in that order; junction bases with no gene match: 8. This CDR3 is built from 14 residues. The DNA of the CDR3 is TGTGCCAGCCTCTCCGGGACAGGGTTCTACGAGCAGTACTTC. The encoded protein is CASLSGTGFYEQYF.

The V gene is TRBV11-2, the J gene TRBJ2-3; 7 bases line up with TRBD1. Germline lookup yields CDR1 SGHAT and CDR2 FQNNGV. J gave up 2 bases and V 5 bases, and 7 bases lay outside the gene matches. The CDR3 loop spans 15 amino acids. The CDR3 DNA follows: TGTGCCAGCAGCCAACAGGGGATATACACAGATACGCAGTATTTT. Protein product: CASSQQGIYTDTQYF.

This clonotype was counted only a few times. DNA for the CDR3: TGTGCCAGCAGCGCCCGACCTCAGGGGACGAACACTGAAGCTTTCTTT. It encodes CASSARPQGTNTEAFF. This sequence joins TRBV9 and TRBJ1-1, with D maybe TRBD1 (6 bases). V was clipped by 3 bases and J by 1 base, with 16 bases between them. The germline V gene encodes CDR1 SGDLS and CDR2 YYNGEE. The CDR3 spans 16 residues. Full variable domain (rest looked up from reference TRBV9 and TRBJ1-1): DSGVTQTPKHLITATGQRVTLRCSPRSGDLSVYWYQQSLDQGLQFLIQYYNGEERAKGNILERFSAQQFPDLHSELNLSSLELGDSALYFCASSARPQGTNTEAFFGQGTRLTVV.

A few counts support this clonotype. The gene calls are TRBV9 and TRBJ1-1; D not certain. Trimming cost V 0 bases and J 1 base, with 7 bases left between them. CDR3 size: 14 residues. CDR1 and CDR2 (germline): SGDLS, YYNGEE. As DNA, the CDR3 is TGTGCCAGCAGCGTAGCTCCAGCGAACACTGAAGCTTTCTTT. Its translation is CASSVAPANTEAFF.

V is TRBV6-5 and J is TRBJ2-7, with D possibly TRBD2 on 6 matching bases. Germline CDR1 MNHEY, CDR2 SVGAGI. V lost 0 bases to trimming and J lost 3 bases, with 15 bases between them. The CDR3 contains 16 residues. CDR3 bases: TGTGCCAGCAGTTACTCGGGCAACCCGGACTACTACGAGCAGTACTTC. The encoded protein is CASSYSGNPDYYEQYF.

Only a few counts were recorded for this clonotype. The chain combines TRBV10-3 with TRBJ2-7; D may correspond to TRBD1 or TRBD2 (5 bases each). V lost 6 bases and J 2 bases, leaving 14 bases between the germline ends. CDR1 and CDR2 from the germline V gene are ENHRY and SYGVKD. The CDR3 has 14 residues. This CDR3 reads CAISSAEGTYEQYF. Written as DNA, the CDR3 is TGTGCCATCAGCTCGGCCGAGGGGACCTACGAGCAGTACTTC.

This chain joins TRBV11-2 and TRBJ2-4; D unclear. V gave up 5 bases and J gave up 0 bases, with 8 bases separating them. CDR1 and CDR2 from the germline V gene are SGHAT and FQNNGV. This CDR3 comprises 14 residues. CDR3 in amino acids: CASSPYRAKNIQYF. For the CDR3, the DNA is TGTGCCAGCAGCCCTTACAGAGCCAAAAACATTCAGTACTTC.

The chain links TRBV25-1 to TRBJ2-7, with TRBD1 matching 7 bases. The CDR3 contains 15 residues. V was clipped by 4 bases and J by 7 bases; unmatched bases: 13. In germline, CDR1 is MGHDK, CDR2 SYGVNS. CDR3 in amino acids: CASSAMTGTAREQYF. Here the CDR3 DNA reads TGTGCCAGCAGTGCCATGACAGGGACGGCTAGGGAGCAGTACTTC.

The chain has TRBV20-1 and TRBJ1-2, with D possibly being TRBD1 (5 bases). The CDR3 is 12 amino acids. The germline V gene has CDR1 DFQATT and CDR2 SNEGSKA (reference sequence). Trimming cost V 3 bases and J 4 bases, with 9 bases left between them. CDR3 DNA: TGCAGTGCTAGCAAAGACAGCTATGGCTACACCTTC. Protein: CSASKDSYGYTF.

The rearrangement joins TRBV5-4 to TRBJ2-7; D may correspond to TRBD1 or TRBD2 (7 bases each). The CDR3 covers 14 residues. In germline, CDR1 is SGHNT, CDR2 YYREEE (reference sequence). V gave up 4 bases and J gave up 3 bases, with 14 bases separating them. CDR3 DNA: TGTGCCAGCAGCCAGGGGGGGACAAACTACGAGCAGTACTTC. Amino acid sequence: CASSQGGTNYEQYF.

V usage is TRBV7-9 and J usage is TRBJ1-1; D not resolved. Per the germline V gene, CDR1 is SEHNR and CDR2 is FQNEAQ (reference sequence). The CDR3 contains 12 residues. V dropped 8 bases and J dropped 6 bases, with 13 bases sitting between them. The CDR3 protein is CASEGLPPEAFF. The CDR3 DNA reads TGTGCCAGCGAGGGTCTTCCCCCTGAAGCTTTCTTT.

The rearrangement uses TRBV15 and TRBJ2-7, with 8 bases matching TRBD2. This CDR3 has 17 residues. Germline assignment: CDR1 LNHNV and CDR2 YYDKDF (reference sequence). Trimming removed 11 bases from V and 4 bases from J; junction bases left unmatched: 22. The CDR3 DNA reads as TGTGCCTCAGGGGTGGTAGCGGGATACTTCCAGGGTTACGAGCAGTACTTC. Amino acid sequence: CASGVVAGYFQGYEQYF.

This clonotype was detected many times. CDR3: CASRRQGEAFF. The CDR3 DNA follows: TGTGCCAGCAGGAGACAGGGCGAAGCTTTCTTT. The chain employs TRBV12-3 or TRBV12-4 and TRBJ1-1, with 7 bases fitting TRBD1. Unmatched junction bases numbered 3, after V lost 6 bases and J lost 8 bases. CDR3 length equals 11 residues.

This rearrangement joins TRBV3-1 to TRBJ2-4; 11 positions match TRBD2. This CDR3 is built from 16 residues. Germline V CDR1 and CDR2: LGHDT, YNNKEL (reference sequence). The trim removed 5 bases at V and 5 bases at J, leaving 8 bases unmatched. The CDR3 bases are TGTGCCAGCAGCACGGTACTAGCGGGAGTGCAAAACATTCAGTACTTC. Translating gives CASSTVLAGVQNIQYF.

The chain is built from TRBV20-1 and TRBJ2-1; 7 bases are a match to TRBD1. Germline CDR1 and CDR2: DFQATT and SNEGSKA (reference sequence). The CDR3 is 13 amino acids. Trimming took 6 bases from V and 6 from J; bases not matched to a gene: 8. CDR3 region: CSALWDSSNEQFF. The CDR3 bases are TGCAGTGCGCTATGGGACAGCAGCAATGAGCAGTTCTTC.

In this sample, this clonotype turned up many times. The CDR3 is CSARDQGLAENTGELFF. In DNA form, the CDR3 reads TGCAGTGCTAGAGATCAGGGACTAGCGGAGAACACCGGGGAGCTGTTTTTT. J is TRBJ2-2 and V is TRBV20-1, with TRBD2 identical over 11 bases. The CDR3 is 17 residues long. J lost 1 base, V lost 0 bases, and 4 bases had no gene match. Germline CDR1 is DFQATT and CDR2 is SNEGSKA (reference sequence).

There are a few counts of this clonotype. The rearrangement links TRBV10-3 to TRBJ2-2; D is unresolved. Trimming stripped 4 bases from V and 2 bases from J, with 5 bases between. This CDR3 region has 13 residues. CDR1 is ENHRY and CDR2 is SYGVKD in the germline V gene. CDR3 residues: CAISAPNTGELFF. In DNA form, the CDR3 reads TGTGCCATCAGTGCACCCAACACCGGGGAGCTGTTTTTT.

The chain recombines TRBV29-1 with TRBJ2-1, with D perhaps assigned TRBD1 or TRBD2 (5 bases each). This CDR3 has 16 amino acids. In germline, CDR1 is SQVTM, CDR2 ANQGSEA. With 3 bases removed from V and 5 bases from J, the gap between germline ends came to 20 bases. The CDR3 here is CSVEGREGPYNNEQFF. CDR3 bases: TGCAGCGTTGAGGGGCGCGAGGGTCCTTACAACAATGAGCAGTTCTTC.